The present TCR beta chain was sequenced within a study of Ad26.COV2.S vaccination and SARS-CoV-2 variants. Study context: Into the muscle, Ad26.COV2.S was dosed once or twice, 56 days apart.

This clone has a single count. Treatment specified: some 19 received Ad26.COV2.S at low or high dose, single or two shots; about five received placebo; per-sample allocation not given. Sample collection was performed on day 63 after the first vaccine or placebo injection. Within Boston, the person who donated was an adult of 18-55 years. CDR1 is MNHEY, CDR2 SVGEGT, per germline. V lost 2 bases, J lost 3 bases, and 16 bases lay in between. The CDR3 is 17 amino acids. Sequencing used immunoSEQ multiplex PCR; TCRdb keeps in-frame clones, though not all of them. The sample consists of fewer than 900,000 clones, roughly 90% of them appearing once.

The sequence was obtained from a person between 18 and 60 years old who received the Ad26.COV2.S COVID-19 vaccine or a placebo. The V call is TRBV6-2 or TRBV6-3, the J call TRBJ2-2; D gene unclear. This specimen consisted of peripheral blood, obtained in a trial of Ad26.COV2.S vaccine versus placebo. CDR3 residues: CASSYPLLGEDTGELFF. CDR3 nucleotides: TGTGCCAGCAGTTACCCTCTACTGGGTGAGGACACCGGGGAGCTGTTTTTT.